This T cell receptor (beta chain) is from a study of T cells in Graves' hyperthyroidism and ophthalmopathy. Whole-study context: The initial diagnosis was the point when peripheral blood was collected, ahead of any treatment.

This clonotype has more than one count but fewer than ten. It was 10 ml of fresh peripheral blood that supplied the PBMCs. The CDR3 is made up of 14 amino acids. V trimming: 8 bases; J trimming: 5 bases; junction bases outside the gene matches: 6. It was RNA transcripts that yielded the amplified TCR beta CDR3 regions. HTBI primers drove first-round RT-PCR of the TCR CDR3. TCRdb independently ran MiXCR on the multiplex PCR reads; one entry per CDR3 protein. The sample has about 600,000 distinct CDR3 sequences, more than 15% seen once; the top ten hold roughly 3.3%. The V gene is TRBV12-3 or TRBV12-4, the J gene TRBJ1-6; 7 bases fit TRBD1. This sequence was found in a woman between 40 and 50 years old with Graves' ophthalmopathy. Sequenced: blood. For the CDR3, the DNA is TGTGCCAGCGCAAGGGACAGCAATAATTCACCCCTCCACTTT. This encodes CASARDSNNSPLHF.